The clone carrying this T cell receptor beta chain was picked up a small number of times. The antigen is not known. This entry is derived from a study of T-cell memory formation after mild COVID-19. General study points: Whereas later expanders leaned CD4+, clones contracting day 15 to 85 showed a balanced CD4/CD8 makeup.

One entry per CDR3 protein, called by TCRdb with MiXCR from the 5' RACE reads. Among 560,000 or so distinct CDR3 sequences listed, approximately 15% were seen once. V was trimmed by 3 bases and J by 4 bases, leaving 7 bases between them. This CDR3 region has 13 residues. Germline lookup yields CDR1 SGHDN and CDR2 FVKESK. This chain joins TRBV14 and TRBJ2-1, with D uncertain. Sequencing was performed on PBMCs or a T cell subset sorted from them (not recorded which). The receptor was isolated from an adult woman who had mild COVID-19 (a few samples of this study predate the infection). Cell type and time point are not known. CDR3 amino acids: CASSHSFYNEQFF. The CDR3, as DNA: TGTGCCAGCAGCCATTCCTTTTACAATGAGCAGTTCTTC.